Below are 24 T cell receptor beta chains sequenced from a single sample in a study of shared clonotypes between healthy human individuals. Assay used: immunoSEQ multiplex PCR; TCRdb lists only in-frame clones, some missing. The sample shows more than 2 million clones, roughly 96% of them seen only once. The sequencing input was naive CD4+ T cells sorted from blood. Stated subset: CD45RA+ positively selected. The receptors come from a man aged 18-30 years in good health.

The chain combines TRBV9 with TRBJ1-5, with D possibly matching TRBD1 (6 bases). This CDR3 has 15 amino acids. Germline lookup yields CDR1 SGDLS and CDR2 YYNGEE. The V and J ends lost 4 bases and 0 bases respectively, with 11 bases between them. The CDR3 bases are TGTGCCAGCAGCTCAGGGGATAATAGCAATCAGCCCCAGCATTTT. This codes for CASSSGDNSNQPQHF.

CDR3 in amino acids: CASRDSTGFTDTQYF. CDR3 sequence (DNA): TGTGCCAGCAGAGATTCTACGGGATTCACAGATACGCAGTATTTT. The rearrangement links TRBV27 to TRBJ2-3, with a tentative D call TRBD2 (5 bases). The germline gives CDR1 MNHEY, CDR2 SMNVEV (reference sequence). Trimming removed 6 bases at V and 2 bases at J, with 15 bases between. The CDR3 spans 15 residues.

This chain connects TRBV30 to TRBJ1-6; 10 positions agree with TRBD1. CDR3 length: 17 amino acids. The germline CDR1 and CDR2 sequences are GTSNPN and SVGIG (reference sequence). V trimming: 2 bases; J trimming: 4 bases; junction bases outside the gene matches: 8. DNA of the CDR3: TGTGCCTGGAGTTCTAGGACAGGGGGATTGTATAATTCACCCCTCCACTTT. Encoded protein: CAWSSRTGGLYNSPLHF.

This chain joins TRBV29-1 and TRBJ2-3, with D uncertain. Trimming took 6 bases from V and 2 from J, leaving 12 bases between them. The germline V gene has CDR1 SQVTM and CDR2 ANQGSEA. The length of the CDR3 is 13 residues. DNA for the CDR3: TGCAGCGTCGCATCCCGACACACAGATACGCAGTATTTT. It codes for CSVASRHTDTQYF.

Concerning this clone: Possible read error: a much larger clone is one base away. The rearrangement joins TRBV29-1 to TRBJ2-1; D may be TRBD1 (5 bases). The CDR3 length is 15 residues. The germline CDR1 and CDR2 sequences are SQVTM and ANQGSEA. The CDR3: CSAEIAGMWYNEQFF. The CDR3 nucleotides are TGCAGCGCTGAAATTGCAGGGATGTGGTACAATGAGCAGTTCTTC.

V is TRBV4-1 and J is TRBJ1-2, with D perhaps matching TRBD1 (5 bases). This CDR3 is 19 amino acids long. Trimming cost V 0 bases and J 4 bases, with 24 bases left between them. Germline CDR1 and CDR2: MGHRA and YSYEKL. CDR3 sequence reads: CASSQDPPRGEGLSYGYTF. The CDR3 region has the DNA TGCGCCAGCAGCCAAGATCCGCCCCGGGGGGAGGGATTGAGCTATGGCTACACCTTC.

The rearrangement links TRBV11-2 to TRBJ1-1, with TRBD1 identical over 9 bases. The CDR3 is 15 amino acids. The junction had 5 bases not matched to a gene; V was cut back by 2 bases and J by 4 bases. Germline CDR1 reads SGHAT; CDR2 reads FQNNGV. The CDR3 nucleotides read TGTGCCAGCAGCTTAACTGGACAGGGGAGCACTGAAGCTTTCTTT. Amino acids: CASSLTGQGSTEAFF.

The chain links TRBV7-8 to TRBJ2-5, with a tentative D call TRBD1 (6 bases). This CDR3 contains 14 residues. The V end lost 5 bases, the J end lost 5 bases, and 15 bases lay between the germline ends. Per germline, CDR1 SGHVS and CDR2 FQNEAQ. The CDR3 loop reads CASSPRGFGETQYF. The CDR3 region has the DNA TGTGCCAGCAGCCCGAGGGGGTTTGGGGAGACCCAGTACTTC.

The V gene is TRBV5-1, the J gene TRBJ2-5; 7 bases line up with TRBD1. Germline assignment: CDR1 SGHRS and CDR2 YFSETQ. The CDR3 is made up of 18 amino acids. V lost 3 bases, J lost 5 bases, and 19 bases stayed unmatched. CDR3 DNA sequence: TGCGCCAGCAGCTACCTTAGCAAGACAGGGATGGGGCTGGAGACCCAGTACTTC. Protein: CASSYLSKTGMGLETQYF.

A remark on this clone: One junction end disagrees with the germline gene, perhaps due to a read error. The chain is built from TRBV7-7 and TRBJ2-1, with 7 bases that match TRBD2. The CDR3 is 13 amino acids. Germline assignment: CDR1 SSHAT and CDR2 FNYEAQ (reference sequence). The CDR3 protein is CASSLERDGEQFF. The CDR3, as DNA: TGTGCTAGCAGCTTAGAGCGGGATGGAGAGCAGTTCTTC. The whole variable domain, remainder taken from reference TRBV7-7 and TRBJ2-1, is GAGVSQSPRYKVTKRGQDVTLRCDPISSHATLYWYQQALGQGPEFLTYFNYEAQPDKSGLPSDRFSAERPEGSISTLTIQRTEQRDSAMYRCASSLERDGEQFFGPGTRLTVL.

V gene TRBV27 combines with J gene TRBJ1-1, with TRBD1 matching over 7 bases. This CDR3 comprises 15 residues. V lost 5 bases and J lost 5; bases outside the gene matches: 11. From germline, CDR1 is MNHEY and CDR2 SMNVEV (reference sequence). DNA of the CDR3: TGTGCCAGCAGTCCGATTGACAGGGTGGATACTGAAGCTTTCTTT. This gives the protein CASSPIDRVDTEAFF.

The chain uses TRBV2 and TRBJ1-3, with a weak D call TRBD1 (5 bases). The CDR3 length is 15 residues. V lost 7 bases to trimming and J lost 4 bases, with 17 bases between them. The germline gives CDR1 SNHLY, CDR2 FYNNEI. This CDR3 reads CASTRDFSSGNTIYF. In DNA, the CDR3 is TGTGCCAGCACCCGGGACTTCTCCTCCGGAAACACCATATATTTT.

With respect to this clone: Different DNA sequences within this sample yield the same CDR3. The chain is built from TRBV30 and TRBJ1-1; a weak D match, TRBD1 (5 bases). Trimming took off 3 bases at V and 2 bases at J, with 10 bases between the two ends. This CDR3 spans 13 amino acids. Looked up from germline, CDR1 is GTSNPN and CDR2 is SVGIG (reference sequence). CDR3 DNA: TGTGCCTGGAGGGGGGGTGTCAACACTGAAGCTTTCTTT. Its protein is CAWRGGVNTEAFF. Full variable domain (outside the CDR3, taken from reference TRBV30 and TRBJ1-1): SQTIHQWPATLVQPVGSPLSLECTVEGTSNPNLYWYRQAAGRGLQLLFYSVGIGQISSEVPQNLSASRPQDRQFILSSKKLLLSDSGFYLCAWRGGVNTEAFFGQGTRLTVV.

This chain links TRBV11-2 with TRBJ2-5; D is unresolved. Germline V gives CDR1 SGHAT, CDR2 FQNNGV. The CDR3 totals 14 residues. V lost 5 bases and J lost 2, with 12 bases in between. The CDR3 reads CASSHGQIQETQYF. CDR3 nucleotide sequence: TGTGCCAGCAGCCACGGCCAGATACAAGAGACCCAGTACTTC.

The chain combines TRBV30 with TRBJ2-5; 9 bases align to TRBD1. Germline values: CDR1 GTSNPN, CDR2 SVGIG (reference sequence). The V and J ends lost 1 base and 5 bases, in that order; junction bases with no gene match: 8. The CDR3 totals 15 residues. The CDR3: CAWSDGQGRWETQYF. The CDR3 nucleotides are TGTGCCTGGAGTGATGGACAGGGGAGGTGGGAGACCCAGTACTTC.

V is TRBV10-3 and J is TRBJ2-7; D is possibly TRBD1 (5 bases). Germline-derived CDR1 and CDR2 are ENHRY and SYGVKD. With 3 bases removed from V and 0 bases from J, the gap between germline ends came to 9 bases. The CDR3 loop spans 14 amino acids. The CDR3 is CAISDRGASYEQYF. DNA for the CDR3: TGTGCCATCAGTGATAGGGGTGCCTCCTACGAGCAGTACTTC.

The V and J genes are TRBV4-1 and TRBJ2-3; 13 bases fit TRBD2. The CDR3 consists of 16 residues. Germline CDR1 is MGHRA and CDR2 is YSYEKL. With 6 bases clipped from V and 4 bases from J, the junction kept 7 bases outside the gene matches. CDR3 protein: CASSLTSGGAADTQYF. DNA of the CDR3: TGCGCCAGCAGTCTCACTAGCGGGGGGGCCGCAGATACGCAGTATTTT.

The chain couples TRBV5-1 to TRBJ2-3; 10 bases line up with TRBD1. The ends lost 1 base at V and 5 bases at J; junction bases unmatched: 4. Germline V CDR1 and CDR2: SGHRS, YFSETQ. CDR3 length equals 15 residues. The CDR3: CASSLLGTGEDTQYF. CDR3 nucleotides: TGCGCCAGCAGCTTGCTGGGGACAGGGGAAGATACGCAGTATTTT.

The chain employs TRBV2 and TRBJ1-6; 7 nucleotides align to TRBD1. CDR3 length: 15 amino acids. V shed 9 bases, J shed 4 bases, and the junction held 9 bases outside the gene matches. Per germline, CDR1 SNHLY and CDR2 FYNNEI. CDR3 nucleotide sequence: TGTGCCAGATCAAAAGAGGGACAGTATAATTCACCCCTCCACTTT. Protein sequence: CARSKEGQYNSPLHF.

Comment on this clone: Other DNA sequences in the same sample also yield this CDR3. The chain employs TRBV18 and TRBJ2-5, with a tentative D call TRBD1 (5 bases). Germline V gene data show CDR1 as KGHSH and CDR2 as LQKENI. The CDR3 loop spans 13 amino acids. The V gene lost 2 bases and the J gene lost 5 bases, with 9 bases spanning the gap. The chain's CDR3 is CASSPRGEETQYF. CDR3 DNA: TGTGCCAGCTCACCAAGGGGCGAGGAGACCCAGTACTTC.

The rearrangement links TRBV10-3 to TRBJ1-2; no clear D. Trimming cost V 0 bases and J 4 bases, with 6 bases left between them. The germline CDR1 and CDR2 sequences are ENHRY and SYGVKD. CDR3 length: 13 residues. The CDR3 reads CAISESQFYGYTF. The CDR3 coding sequence is TGTGCCATCAGTGAGTCACAGTTCTATGGCTACACCTTC.

The V call is TRBV28, the J call TRBJ2-1; no definite D call. Germline V gene sequence: CDR1 MDHEN, CDR2 SYDVKM. V shed 5 bases and J shed 5 bases, with 10 bases lying between them. The CDR3 has 13 amino acids. The CDR3 bases are TGTGCCAGCAGTGTGGACCTCAACAATGAGCAGTTCTTC. Amino acid sequence: CASSVDLNNEQFF.

The gene calls are TRBV27 and TRBJ1-3, with 7 nucleotides matching TRBD1. CDR1 is MNHEY and CDR2 is SMNVEV in the germline V gene (reference sequence). Unmatched junction bases numbered 2, after V lost 5 bases and J lost 4 bases. This CDR3 comprises 13 residues. The CDR3 DNA sequence: TGTGCCAGCAGTCAGGACAGGGGAAACACCATATATTTT. This codes for CASSQDRGNTIYF.

This sequence joins TRBV29-1 and TRBJ1-2; D is possibly TRBD1 (5 bases). In germline, CDR1 is SQVTM, CDR2 ANQGSEA. Trimming stripped 7 bases from V and 1 base from J, with 13 bases between. The CDR3 covers 13 residues. The CDR3 DNA sequence: TGCAGCGCATCGGGACCTTATAACTATGGCTACACCTTC. Residues: CSASGPYNYGYTF.